Below are 24 T cell receptor beta chains sequenced from a single sample in a study of immune heterogeneity within non-small cell lung tumors. Using 32 V and 13 J primers, multiplex PCR amplified TCR beta CDR3. A single record per CDR3 protein comes from TCRdb applying MiXCR to the multiplex PCR reads. The sample holds around 3,000 distinct CDR3 sequences, roughly 45% seen once. Per sample, about 0.55 ug of bulk tumor genomic DNA was the template used. While surgery was under way, several biopsies spaced far apart were taken per primary tumor. Patients went through curative surgery, and their non-small cell lung cancer was untreated and newly diagnosed. The specimen was lung tumor tissue. Receptors originate from a man in his fifties or sixties with non-small cell lung cancer.

Within the sample, this clonotype is medium-sized. The V call is TRBV6-2 or TRBV6-3, the J call TRBJ2-1; 8 bases align to TRBD2. The V gene end was trimmed by 5 bases and the J gene end by 4 bases; junction bases not matched to a gene: 7. This CDR3 has 15 amino acids. Per the germline V gene, CDR1 is MNHEY and CDR2 is SVGEGT. For the CDR3, the DNA is TGTGCCAGCAGTCCTGGGGTAGCGGGATACAATGAGCAGTTCTTC. Encoded protein: CASSPGVAGYNEQFF.

To note about this clonotype: An end of the junction does not agree with germline; a read error may underlie this. The V call is TRBV15, the J call TRBJ1-4, with 8 bases aligning to TRBD1. Per germline, CDR1 LNHNV and CDR2 YYDKDF (reference sequence). The CDR3 is 16 residues long. The CDR3 region is CATSREDRVRDEKLFF. DNA for the CDR3: TGTGCCACCAGCCGAGAGGACAGGGTCCGAGACGAAAAACTGTTTTTT.

This rearrangement joins TRBV29-1 to TRBJ2-1; D is unresolved. There are 12 residues in the CDR3. Germline V gives CDR1 SQVTM, CDR2 ANQGSEA. Trimming took off 3 bases at V and 8 bases at J, with 11 bases between the two ends. CDR3 amino acids: CSVDSRWDEQFF. The CDR3 coding sequence is TGCAGCGTTGATAGCAGGTGGGATGAGCAGTTCTTC.

This clonotype is classed as medium-sized. The rearrangement joins TRBV3-1 to TRBJ2-1, with D maybe TRBD1 (6 bases). Per the germline V gene, CDR1 is LGHDT and CDR2 is YNNKEL (reference sequence). The ends were cut back, 4 bases at V and 7 bases at J, with 14 bases in the middle. This CDR3 spans 14 amino acids. CDR3 loop: CASSPPGVGNEQFF. CDR3 DNA sequence: TGTGCCAGCAGCCCCCCAGGGGTTGGTAATGAGCAGTTCTTC.

The DNA for the CDR3 is TGTGCCAGCAGTTACGGGGGCCGTCGGGACACTGAAGCTTTCTTT. This sequence encodes CASSYGGRRDTEAFF. The chain couples TRBV6-5 to TRBJ1-1; D may be TRBD1 (6 bases). V gave up 2 bases and J gave up 3 bases, with 13 bases separating them. This CDR3 has 15 residues. Germline V gene data show CDR1 as MNHEY and CDR2 as SVGAGI.

This rearrangement joins TRBV6-5 to TRBJ1-3, with unresolved D. Deletions cut 2 bases from V and 4 bases from J, with 9 bases between. The CDR3 has 14 amino acids. The germline V gene has CDR1 MNHEY and CDR2 SVGAGI. The DNA of the CDR3 is TGTGCCAGCAGTTACGACCACTTGGGAAACACCATATATTTT. It yields the protein CASSYDHLGNTIYF.

This sequence joins TRBV7-8 and TRBJ2-3; TRBD2 matches 10 bases. CDR3 length: 12 amino acids. Per germline, CDR1 SGHVS and CDR2 FQNEAQ. The ends lost 10 bases at V and 5 bases at J; junction bases unmatched: 3. The CDR3, as DNA: TGTGCCACGGGACTAGCGAGAGATACGCAGTATTTT. This encodes CATGLARDTQYF.

The chain links TRBV19 to TRBJ1-2; no definite D call. Trimming left V 5 bases short and J 2 bases short, with 15 bases between. This CDR3 region has 15 residues. Per germline, CDR1 LNHDA and CDR2 SQIVND (reference sequence). CDR3 nucleotides: TGTGCCAGTAGTCCCGGAGTTGGAGGGAACTATGGCTACACCTTC. This sequence encodes CASSPGVGGNYGYTF.

The chain is built from TRBV15 and TRBJ2-3; D call uncertain. CDR1 and CDR2 from the germline V gene are LNHNV and YYDKDF (reference sequence). V was cut by 1 base and J by 3 bases, with 5 bases left in between. The CDR3 contains 13 residues. The CDR3 region is CATSRVPTDTQYF. The DNA of the CDR3 is TGTGCCACCAGCAGAGTTCCGACAGATACGCAGTATTTT.

This clonotype was found many times. This sequence joins TRBV14 and TRBJ2-3; the D is unclear. The length of the CDR3 is 19 residues. The germline V and J ends were trimmed by 0 bases and 0 bases, with 19 bases remaining between them. In germline, CDR1 is SGHDN, CDR2 FVKESK. The CDR3 DNA follows: TGTGCCAGCAGCCAAGATAGCTTGAGGACGTGGAATAGCACAGATACGCAGTATTTT. Its protein product is CASSQDSLRTWNSTDTQYF.

The rearrangement joins TRBV9 to TRBJ2-4; 8 nucleotides match TRBD2. Germline loops: CDR1 SGDLS, CDR2 YYNGEE. The CDR3 sequence is 16 residues long. V lost 3 bases, J lost 3 bases, and 8 bases stayed unmatched. The CDR3 DNA reads as TGTGCCAGCAGCGAGGGGGTTAGCGGGATCAAAAACATTCAGTACTTC. Translated, it gives CASSEGVSGIKNIQYF.

The rearrangement links TRBV12-3 or TRBV12-4 to TRBJ1-1; D is possibly TRBD1 (5 bases). Trimming pared 3 bases from V and 8 bases from J, leaving 19 bases between. The CDR3 has 15 residues. DNA for the CDR3: TGTGCCAGCAGTTTTTCTTTCAGGGATCAGACGGAAGCTTTCTTT. It specifies CASSFSFRDQTEAFF.

The chain combines TRBV7-9 with TRBJ2-3; D unclear. V was pared by 2 bases and J by 5 bases, with 8 bases between. The CDR3 totals 13 residues. CDR1 SEHNR and CDR2 FQNEAQ come from the germline V gene (reference sequence). The CDR3 protein is CASSLWQRDTQYF. The DNA of the CDR3 is TGTGCCAGCAGCTTATGGCAGAGAGATACGCAGTATTTT.

By share of the sample, this clonotype is medium-sized. The chain employs TRBV9 and TRBJ1-1; 7 bases are a match to TRBD1. The CDR3 is 15 amino acids. V was clipped by 2 bases and J by 1 base; unmatched bases: 5. Germline V lookup: CDR1 SGDLS, CDR2 YYNGEE. The CDR3: CASSVSGQRNTEAFF. CDR3 bases: TGTGCCAGCAGCGTCTCGGGACAGAGGAACACTGAAGCTTTCTTT.

Sample share makes this clonotype medium-sized (0.01 to 0.1%). The V and J genes are TRBV15 and TRBJ1-1; D might be TRBD1 (6 bases). CDR1 and CDR2 (germline): LNHNV, YYDKDF (reference sequence). This CDR3 has 12 residues. The ends were cut back, 5 bases at V and 11 bases at J, with 15 bases in the middle. CDR3 amino acids: CATSPLGGRAFF. The CDR3, as DNA: TGTGCCACCAGCCCCCTGGGGGGGCGGGCTTTCTTT. The complete variable domain, with remaining parts taken from reference TRBV15 and TRBJ1-1, reads DAMVIQNPRYQVTQFGKPVTLSCSQTLNHNVMYWYQQKSSQAPKLLFHYYDKDFNNEADTPDNFQSRRPNTSFCFLDIRSPGLGDTAMYLCATSPLGGRAFFGQGTRLTVV.

As regards this clonotype: One junction end disagrees with the germline gene, perhaps due to a read error. V usage is TRBV10-2 and J usage is TRBJ1-1; D might be TRBD1 (6 bases). The CDR3 spans 13 residues. In germline, CDR1 is WSHSY, CDR2 SAAADI. The CDR3 sequence: CASSGRGDTGAFF. CDR3 DNA sequence: TGCGCCAGCAGTGGACGGGGGGACACTGGAGCTTTCTTT.

In this sample, this clonotype is medium-sized. The genes are TRBV6-1 and TRBJ1-2; D remains unclear. V was shortened by 5 bases and J by 9 bases, with 7 bases between the two germline ends. The CDR3 runs 10 residues. Germline V gene data show CDR1 as MNHNS and CDR2 as SASEGT. As DNA, the CDR3 is TGTGCCAGCAGTTACGGGCGCTACACCTTC. Translated, it gives CASSYGRYTF.

As for this clonotype: A single base separates this from a much larger clone, so it may be a read error. This rearrangement joins TRBV11-3 to TRBJ1-1, with unresolved D. Germline V gene data show CDR1 as SGHNT and CDR2 as YENEEA. The germline V and J ends were trimmed by 4 bases and 1 base, with 7 bases remaining between them. CDR3 length: 13 amino acids. CDR3 in amino acids: CASSSRQNTEAFF. CDR3 sequence (DNA): TGTGCCAGCAGCTCACGACAGAACACTGAAGCTTTCTTT.

The chain couples TRBV5-8 to TRBJ1-1, with TRBD1 matching over 7 bases. CDR3 length: 13 amino acids. Germline CDR1 and CDR2: SGHTS and YDEGEE. Trimming took 7 bases from V and 1 from J; bases not matched to a gene: 4. This CDR3 is CASPGQPNTEAFF. The CDR3 nucleotides read TGTGCCAGCCCGGGACAGCCGAACACTGAAGCTTTCTTT.

A word on this clonotype: A much more abundant neighbour one base away suggests this may be a read error. The CDR3 loop reads CAISGTGTGEQYV. The CDR3 DNA follows: TGTGCCATCAGTGGGACAGGGACTGGCGAGCAGTACGTC. V gene TRBV25-1 combines with J gene TRBJ2-7, with TRBD1 matching over 9 bases. The CDR3 is 13 amino acids. CDR1 is MGHDK and CDR2 is SYGVNS in the germline V gene.

By proportion, this clonotype is medium-sized (0.01 to 0.1%). The chain is built from TRBV12-5 and TRBJ2-2; tentative D call: TRBD2 (6 bases). The V and J ends lost 5 bases and 8 bases respectively, with 18 bases between them. This CDR3 is 15 amino acids long. Per the germline V gene, CDR1 is LGHNT and CDR2 is FRNRAP. DNA for the CDR3: TGTGCTAGTGGTCTCTCCTTGGGCGGGACGGGGGAGCTGTTTTTT. As protein: CASGLSLGGTGELFF.

This clonotype rates as medium-sized. V gene TRBV6-2 or TRBV6-3 combines with J gene TRBJ2-3; tentative D call: TRBD2 (5 bases). Germline CDR1 reads MNHEY; CDR2 reads SVGEGT. CDR3 length: 14 residues. Deletions cut 6 bases from V and 2 bases from J, with 12 bases between. The CDR3 reads CASRTGFNTDTQYF. CDR3 nucleotides: TGTGCCAGCAGGACGGGATTCAACACAGATACGCAGTATTTT.

Details on this clonotype: A clone one base away is much larger, so this may be a read error. The V gene is TRBV11-3, the J gene TRBJ2-1; possibly TRBD1 for D (7 bases). The CDR3 length is 16 residues. CDR1 and CDR2 (germline): SGHNT, YENEEA. Trimming took 4 bases from V and 0 from J, leaving 13 bases between them. CDR3 nucleotide sequence: TGTGCCAGCAGCTCCAGGGGGGTGGGCTCCTACAATGAGCAGTTCTTC. It is translated as CASSSRGVGSYNEQFF.

By its share, this clonotype is medium-sized. This sequence joins TRBV6-4 and TRBJ2-1; D is possibly TRBD2 (6 bases). Germline CDR1 reads MRHNA; CDR2 reads SNTAGT. Trimming took 0 bases from V and 2 from J, leaving 8 bases between them. The CDR3 has 15 residues. Here the CDR3 DNA reads TGTGCCAGCAGTGACTCGGCTAGCGCCTACAATGAGCAGTTCTTC. Protein: CASSDSASAYNEQFF.